These T cell receptor beta chains were read from a single sample in a study of T cells in Graves' hyperthyroidism and ophthalmopathy. TCRdb used MiXCR to reprocess the multiplex PCR reads, holding one entry per CDR3 protein. The sample gives a few hundred thousand distinct CDR3 sequences, 22% of which show up once; approximately 54% is in the top ten. Material for sequencing was blood. These receptors came from a woman aged 65 to 85 with Graves' ophthalmopathy. CDR3s include the opening cysteine and the closing phenylalanine or tryptophan. Fields, in order: CDR3 protein, CDR3 DNA, D gene, clone size, CDR3 length, J gene, V gene. The D gene is left open where the match is weak. Size is omitted from some rows. Given values are once, few, many or a class for expanded clones.

CDR3 protein: CASSLRRRGPYEQYF
CDR3 DNA: TGTGCCAGCAGCTTACGTCGCAGGGGACCCTACGAGCAGTACTTC
D gene: .
clone size: few
CDR3 length: 15
J gene: TRBJ2-7
V gene: TRBV7-8

CDR3 protein: CASSTTGKDTEAFF
CDR3 DNA: TGCGCCAGCAGTACGACAGGGAAGGACACTGAAGCTTTCTTT
D gene: TRBD1
clone size: .
CDR3 length: 14
J gene: TRBJ1-1
V gene: TRBV5-1

CDR3 protein: CASSIGRAGYTDTQYF
CDR3 DNA: TGTGCCAGTAGTATAGGGCGAGCGGGGTACACAGATACGCAGTATTTT
D gene: TRBD2
clone size: .
CDR3 length: 16
J gene: TRBJ2-3
V gene: TRBV19

CDR3 protein: CASSLRGGVVTEAFF
CDR3 DNA: TGTGCCAGCAGCTTACGGGGAGGGGTTGTCACTGAAGCTTTCTTT
D gene: .
clone size: once
CDR3 length: 15
J gene: TRBJ1-1
V gene: TRBV7-9

CDR3 protein: CASGAAFSGELFF
CDR3 DNA: TGTGCCAGCGGTGCGGCCTTCTCCGGGGAGCTGTTTTTT
D gene: .
clone size: once
CDR3 length: 13
J gene: TRBJ2-2
V gene: TRBV2

CDR3 protein: CASTTRRDTEAFF
CDR3 DNA: TGTGCCAGCACCACACGAAGGGACACTGAAGCTTTCTTT
D gene: .
clone size: .
CDR3 length: 13
J gene: TRBJ1-1
V gene: TRBV6-2/TRBV6-3

CDR3 protein: CASSSAGVTGDTQYF
CDR3 DNA: TGTGCCAGTAGTTCCGCGGGAGTAACGGGAGATACGCAGTATTTT
D gene: TRBD2
clone size: few
CDR3 length: 15
J gene: TRBJ2-3
V gene: TRBV19

CDR3 protein: CASSPQYGNSPLHF
CDR3 DNA: TGTGCCAGCTCACCCCAGTATGGTAATTCACCCCTCCACTTT
D gene: .
clone size: few
CDR3 length: 14
J gene: TRBJ1-6
V gene: TRBV18

CDR3 protein: CSAREQGWASGIETQYF
CDR3 DNA: TGCAGTGCTAGAGAGCAGGGATGGGCTAGCGGGATAGAGACCCAGTACTTC
D gene: TRBD2
clone size: .
CDR3 length: 17
J gene: TRBJ2-5
V gene: TRBV20-1

CDR3 protein: CASGLSGQGYEQYF
CDR3 DNA: TGTGCCAGCGGATTATCGGGACAGGGCTACGAGCAGTACTTC
D gene: TRBD1
clone size: .
CDR3 length: 14
J gene: TRBJ2-7
V gene: TRBV27

CDR3 protein: CASSAGGTSETGELFF
CDR3 DNA: TGTGCCAGCAGCGCCGGGGGGACTAGCGAAACCGGGGAGCTGTTTTTT
D gene: TRBD2
clone size: .
CDR3 length: 16
J gene: TRBJ2-2
V gene: TRBV9

CDR3 protein: CASSYGTSGGYNEQFF
CDR3 DNA: TGTGCCAGCAGTTACGGGACTAGCGGGGGGTACAATGAGCAGTTCTTC
D gene: TRBD2
clone size: few
CDR3 length: 16
J gene: TRBJ2-1
V gene: TRBV6-5

CDR3 protein: CASSLRAGGETQYF
CDR3 DNA: TGTGCCAGCAGCTTACGGGCTGGGGGGGAGACCCAGTACTTC
D gene: .
clone size: many
CDR3 length: 14
J gene: TRBJ2-5
V gene: TRBV7-2

CDR3 protein: CSATTSGRAASTDTQYF
CDR3 DNA: TGCAGTGCTACCACTAGCGGGAGGGCCGCTAGCACAGATACGCAGTATTTT
D gene: TRBD2
clone size: .
CDR3 length: 17
J gene: TRBJ2-3
V gene: TRBV20-1

CDR3 protein: CASSLAGLSYEQYF
CDR3 DNA: TGCGCCAGCAGCTTAGCGGGACTCTCCTACGAGCAGTACTTC
D gene: TRBD2
clone size: .
CDR3 length: 14
J gene: TRBJ2-7
V gene: TRBV10-2

CDR3 protein: CASSVGIGMSSGNTIYF
CDR3 DNA: TGTGCCAGCAGCGTAGGTATAGGAATGAGCTCTGGAAACACCATATATTTT
D gene: .
clone size: .
CDR3 length: 17
J gene: TRBJ1-3
V gene: TRBV9

CDR3 protein: CASSYSSVGEAFF
CDR3 DNA: TGTGCCAGCAGTTACTCGAGTGTGGGGGAAGCTTTCTTT
D gene: .
clone size: few
CDR3 length: 13
J gene: TRBJ1-1
V gene: TRBV6-5

CDR3 protein: CASSPSVKETQYF
CDR3 DNA: TGTGCCAGCAGCCCGTCCGTTAAAGAGACCCAGTACTTC
D gene: .
clone size: .
CDR3 length: 13
J gene: TRBJ2-5
V gene: TRBV7-3

CDR3 protein: CASSLVAPYNTGELFF
CDR3 DNA: TGTGCCAGCAGCTTAGTAGCGCCATATAACACCGGGGAGCTGTTTTTT
D gene: .
clone size: few
CDR3 length: 16
J gene: TRBJ2-2
V gene: TRBV11-2

CDR3 protein: CASSYGLAGEEQFF
CDR3 DNA: TGTGCCAGCAGTTACGGACTAGCGGGAGAGGAGCAGTTCTTC
D gene: TRBD2
clone size: .
CDR3 length: 14
J gene: TRBJ2-1
V gene: TRBV6-2/TRBV6-3

CDR3 protein: CASSTHRHSGGSSSYEQYF
CDR3 DNA: TGTGCCAGCAGTACCCACCGCCATAGCGGGGGCTCGAGCTCCTACGAGCAGTACTTC
D gene: TRBD2
clone size: many
CDR3 length: 19
J gene: TRBJ2-7
V gene: TRBV28

CDR3 protein: CASSSGQLFSGNTIYF
CDR3 DNA: TGTGCCAGCAGTTCCGGACAACTTTTCTCTGGAAACACCATATATTTT
D gene: .
clone size: few
CDR3 length: 16
J gene: TRBJ1-3
V gene: TRBV28

CDR3 protein: CASTGLAGAEEFF
CDR3 DNA: TGTGCCAGCACAGGACTAGCGGGGGCGGAGGAGTTCTTC
D gene: TRBD2
clone size: once
CDR3 length: 13
J gene: TRBJ2-1
V gene: TRBV12-3/TRBV12-4

CDR3 protein: CSARERSTYNEQFF
CDR3 DNA: TGCAGTGCTAGAGAAAGGTCTACCTACAATGAGCAGTTCTTC
D gene: .
clone size: .
CDR3 length: 14
J gene: TRBJ2-1
V gene: TRBV20-1

CDR3 protein: CASTLTGGNQETQYF
CDR3 DNA: TGTGCCAGTACCTTGACAGGGGGAAATCAAGAGACCCAGTACTTC
D gene: TRBD1
clone size: .
CDR3 length: 15
J gene: TRBJ2-5
V gene: TRBV19